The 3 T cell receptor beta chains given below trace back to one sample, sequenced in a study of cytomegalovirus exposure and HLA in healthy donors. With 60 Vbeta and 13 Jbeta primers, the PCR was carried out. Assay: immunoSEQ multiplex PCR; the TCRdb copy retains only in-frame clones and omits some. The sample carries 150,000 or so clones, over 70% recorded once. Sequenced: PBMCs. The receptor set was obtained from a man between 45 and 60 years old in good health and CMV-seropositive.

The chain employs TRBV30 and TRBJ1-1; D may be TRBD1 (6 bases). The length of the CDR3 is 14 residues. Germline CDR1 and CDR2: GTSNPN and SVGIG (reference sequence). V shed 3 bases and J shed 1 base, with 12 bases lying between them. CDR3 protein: CAWREGTWNTEAFF. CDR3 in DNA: TGTGCCTGGAGGGAAGGGACATGGAACACTGAAGCTTTCTTT. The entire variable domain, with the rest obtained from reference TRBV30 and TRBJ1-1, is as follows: SQTIHQWPATLVQPVGSPLSLECTVEGTSNPNLYWYRQAAGRGLQLLFYSVGIGQISSEVPQNLSASRPQDRQFILSSKKLLLSDSGFYLCAWREGTWNTEAFFGQGTRLTVV.

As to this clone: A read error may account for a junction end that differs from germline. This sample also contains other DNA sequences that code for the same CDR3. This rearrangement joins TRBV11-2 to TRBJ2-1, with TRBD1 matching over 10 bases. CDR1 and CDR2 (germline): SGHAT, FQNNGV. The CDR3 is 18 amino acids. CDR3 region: CASSLAGRGQGIFGEQFF. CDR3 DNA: TGTGCTAGCAGCTTAGCGGGGAGGGGACAGGGGATATTCGGTGAGCAGTTCTTC.

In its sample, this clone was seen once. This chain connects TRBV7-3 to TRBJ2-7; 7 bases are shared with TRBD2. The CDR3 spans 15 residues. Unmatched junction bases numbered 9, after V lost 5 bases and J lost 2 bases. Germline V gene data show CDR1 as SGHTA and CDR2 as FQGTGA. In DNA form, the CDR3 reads TGTGCCAGCAGCCCCGTCCGAGCGGGGACCTACGAGCAGTACTTC. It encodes CASSPVRAGTYEQYF.